This is a list of T cell receptor beta chains from one sample in a study of cytomegalovirus exposure and HLA in healthy donors. Sequencing used immunoSEQ multiplex PCR; TCRdb keeps in-frame clones, though not all of them. The data contain tens of thousands of clones, more than 75% of them singletons. The sequenced sample consisted of PBMCs. The receptors originated from a woman in her forties in good health and CMV-seropositive. CDR3s include the opening cysteine and the closing phenylalanine or tryptophan. The D gene is left open where the match is weak. Clone size, where shown, is once, few, many, or a class for clones that have expanded.

D: .; size: .; V: TRBV5-1; J: TRBJ1-4; DNA: TGCGCCAGCAGCCCGGCCCAGGGAAATGAAAAACTGTTTTTT; CDR3: CASSPAQGNEKLFF
D: .; size: once; V: TRBV5-1; J: TRBJ2-1; DNA: TGCGCCAGCAGCTCCGGGACAACTCTCGGTGAGCAGTTCTTC; CDR3: CASSSGTTLGEQFF
D: .; size: .; V: TRBV27; J: TRBJ1-1; DNA: TGTGCCAGCAGCGGCCGGGACACTGAAGCTTTCTTT; CDR3: CASSGRDTEAFF
D: .; size: .; V: TRBV15; J: TRBJ2-5; DNA: TGTGCCACCAGCAGGAAGACGGGTCAAGAGACCCAGTACTTC; CDR3: CATSRKTGQETQYF
D: TRBD1; size: .; V: TRBV30; J: TRBJ1-2; DNA: TGTGCCTGGGGACAGGGATACTATGGCTACACCTTC; CDR3: CAWGQGYYGYTF
D: .; size: .; V: TRBV2; J: TRBJ1-5; DNA: TGTGCCAGCAATAGACGCGAGGTTAGTGGTAGCAATCAGCCCCAGCATTTT; CDR3: CASNRREVSGSNQPQHF
D: TRBD1; size: .; V: TRBV19; J: TRBJ1-4; DNA: TGTGCCAGTAGGGAACAGGGGGCATGGGATGAAAAACTGTTTTTT; CDR3: CASREQGAWDEKLFF
D: .; size: .; V: TRBV5-5; J: TRBJ1-2; DNA: TGTGCCAGCAGCTTGGGTCTAGCCTTGTATGGCTACACCTTC; CDR3: CASSLGLALYGYTF
D: .; size: .; V: TRBV30; J: TRBJ2-7; DNA: TGTGCCTGGAGTGTACGATACGAGCAGTACTTC; CDR3: CAWSVRYEQYF
D: .; size: .; V: TRBV1; J: TRBJ1-2; DNA: TGCACCAGCAGCCAACTAAACCAGGGGTACCCTTCCGACGGCTACACCTTC; CDR3: CTSSQLNQGYPSDGYTF
D: .; size: few; V: TRBV27; J: TRBJ1-2; DNA: TGTGCCAGCAGTTTAGGGTTGGGCTGGGGCTACACCTTC; CDR3: CASSLGLGWGYTF
D: .; size: .; V: TRBV19; J: TRBJ1-2; DNA: TGTGCCAGTAGTATGCCCCGCCGGGGTCTGGGAGTCTATGGCTACACCTTC; CDR3: CASSMPRRGLGVYGYTF
D: .; size: once; V: TRBV5-1; J: TRBJ1-2; DNA: TGCGCCAGCAGTCCTGAGGACTATGGCTACACCTTC; CDR3: CASSPEDYGYTF
D: .; size: once; V: TRBV7-9; J: TRBJ1-4; DNA: TGTGCCAGCAGCTTTGGGTTTTGGTTAGAGGGTAATGAAAAACTGTTTTTT; CDR3: CASSFGFWLEGNEKLFF
D: .; size: .; V: TRBV9; J: TRBJ1-5; DNA: TGTGCCAGCAGCGTAGAAGGGGATCAGCCCCAGCATTTT; CDR3: CASSVEGDQPQHF
D: .; size: .; V: TRBV7-9; J: TRBJ1-2; DNA: TGTGCCAGCAGCTTAGCGGGCGGGCAAGCAGCTAACTATGGCTACACCTTC; CDR3: CASSLAGGQAANYGYTF
D: .; size: .; V: TRBV4-2; J: TRBJ2-5; DNA: TGTGCCAGCAGCCCAGAGGGGGGAGGAGAGACCCAGTACTTC; CDR3: CASSPEGGGETQYF
D: .; size: .; V: TRBV5-6; J: TRBJ2-7; DNA: TGTGCCAGCAGCCGTGAAGGCGGTTGGAAAGCGCAGTACTTC; CDR3: CASSREGGWKAQYF
D: .; size: .; V: TRBV4-3; J: TRBJ1-2; DNA: TGCGCCAGCAGCCAAGACGCGGCAACTAACTATGGCTACACCTTC; CDR3: CASSQDAATNYGYTF
D: TRBD2; size: few; V: TRBV2; J: TRBJ2-3; DNA: TGTGCCAGGGAGAGGGGGCTAGCGGGGATTGAGGCTAGCACAGATACGCAGTATTTT; CDR3: CARERGLAGIEASTDTQYF
D: TRBD1; size: once; V: TRBV9; J: TRBJ2-7; DNA: TGTGCCAGCAGCGCGACAGGGGCCCCCTACGAGCAGTACTTC; CDR3: CASSATGAPYEQYF
D: .; size: .; V: TRBV13; J: TRBJ1-6; DNA: TGTGCCAGCAGCTTAGGCGGACAGCCTTATAATTCACCCCTCCACTTT; CDR3: CASSLGGQPYNSPLHF
D: .; size: few; V: TRBV6-4; J: TRBJ2-7; DNA: TGTGCCAGCAGTGAGCAGTTCTCCTACGAGCAGTACTTC; CDR3: CASSEQFSYEQYF
D: TRBD2; size: .; V: TRBV4-2; J: TRBJ2-2; DNA: TGTGCCAGCAGCCAAGAAATGCCGACTAGCGGCAGAAACACCGGGGAGCTGTTTTTT; CDR3: CASSQEMPTSGRNTGELFF
D: TRBD2; size: .; V: TRBV19; J: TRBJ2-3; DNA: TGTGCCAGTAGGGGACTAGCGGGTTTCACAGATACGCAGTATTTT; CDR3: CASRGLAGFTDTQYF
D: TRBD1; size: .; V: TRBV13; J: TRBJ2-2; DNA: TGTGCCAGCAGCAGGACAGGCGGCAAGGCCGGGGAGCTGTTTTTT; CDR3: CASSRTGGKAGELFF
D: TRBD2; size: .; V: TRBV5-1; J: TRBJ2-5; DNA: TGCGCCAGCAGCTATAGCGGGATGGGGACCCAGTACTTC; CDR3: CASSYSGMGTQYF
D: TRBD1; size: .; V: TRBV30; J: TRBJ1-5; DNA: TGTGCCTGGGACAGGGGCGATCAGCCCCAGCATTTT; CDR3: CAWDRGDQPQHF
D: TRBD2; size: .; V: TRBV6-1; J: TRBJ2-1; DNA: TGTGCCAGCAGTGAACTAGCGGGAGAGGATAATGAGCAGTTCTTC; CDR3: CASSELAGEDNEQFF
D: TRBD1; size: .; V: TRBV11-2; J: TRBJ1-5; DNA: TGTGCCAGCAGCTTAGAGAACCGGGACAGGGGACCTTATAGCAATCAGCCCCAGCATTTT; CDR3: CASSLENRDRGPYSNQPQHF
D: .; size: .; V: TRBV15; J: TRBJ2-7; DNA: TGTGCCACCAGCAGAGGGGGTGGAGACAGGAGCTCCTACGAGCAGTACTTC; CDR3: CATSRGGGDRSSYEQYF
D: .; size: .; V: TRBV12-5; J: TRBJ1-1; DNA: TGTGCTAGTGGTTTGGGCCAGGGGTTTCGGACTTTCTTT; CDR3: CASGLGQGFRTFF
D: TRBD2; size: .; V: TRBV10-1; J: TRBJ2-1; DNA: TGCGCCAGCAGTCCCGGGGGGAGTTACAATGAGCAGTTCTTC; CDR3: CASSPGGSYNEQFF
D: TRBD1; size: .; V: TRBV5-6; J: TRBJ1-2; DNA: TGTGCCAGCAGCCTCATTGGACAGGGCTATGGCTGCACCTTC; CDR3: CASSLIGQGYGCTF
D: TRBD1; size: .; V: TRBV7-9; J: TRBJ1-3; DNA: TGTGCCAGCAGCTCAGGGACAGGGGATGGAAACACCATATATTTT; CDR3: CASSSGTGDGNTIYF
D: .; size: .; V: TRBV30; J: TRBJ2-2; DNA: TGTGCCTGGAGCCCAGGGTCACCCGATCACGGGGAGCTGTTTTTT; CDR3: CAWSPGSPDHGELFF
D: .; size: once; V: TRBV6-5; J: TRBJ2-7; DNA: TGTGCCAGCACCACCGTGGGACAAGCCTACGAGCAGTACTTC; CDR3: CASTTVGQAYEQYF
D: .; size: few; V: TRBV5-1; J: TRBJ1-1; DNA: TGCGCCAGCTCTGGACAATCCAACACTGAAGCTTTCTTT; CDR3: CASSGQSNTEAFF
D: .; size: .; V: TRBV5-1; J: TRBJ2-5; DNA: TGCGCCAGCAGCAATCCTAGTCAAGAGACCCAGTACTTC; CDR3: CASSNPSQETQYF
D: TRBD2; size: .; V: TRBV30; J: TRBJ2-1; DNA: TGTGCCTGGAGTGTTACTAGCGGGGGTCACAATGAGCAGTTCTTC; CDR3: CAWSVTSGGHNEQFF
D: TRBD1; size: once; V: TRBV27; J: TRBJ1-2; DNA: TGTGCCAGCAGTCCCACGACAGGGGTAGTCTATGGCTACACCTTC; CDR3: CASSPTTGVVYGYTF